Below are 21 T cell receptor beta chains sequenced from a single sample in a study of control samples from healthy donors and cancer patients. Clones were read by immunoSEQ multiplex PCR, and TCRdb kept only the in-frame ones, dropping some. The data hold fewer than 200,000 clones, with just under 95% observed a single time. Sequencing input: blood. These receptors came from a woman aged 55-70 years in good health.

The chain combines TRBV20-1 with TRBJ1-2; 7 bases align to TRBD1. V trimming: 3 bases; J trimming: 2 bases; junction bases outside the gene matches: 18. Germline CDR1 reads DFQATT; CDR2 reads SNEGSKA (reference sequence). The CDR3 runs 18 residues. CDR3 nucleotide sequence: TGCAGTGCTAGTGGGACCCGGGACAGCGTCTATTTAAACTATGGCTACACCTTC. Amino acid sequence: CSASGTRDSVYLNYGYTF.

V and J are TRBV18 and TRBJ2-3, with D hard to call. This CDR3 has 12 residues. The V gene's germline CDR1 is KGHSH and CDR2 LQKENI. Between the trimmed V and J ends, which lost 3 bases and 7 bases, there was a span of 8 bases. Written as DNA, the CDR3 is TGTGCCAGCTCACCTAGTGAACATACGCAGTATTTT. Protein: CASSPSEHTQYF.

This chain connects TRBV19 to TRBJ1-1; 9 positions match TRBD1. The CDR3 spans 15 residues. CDR1 and CDR2 from the germline V gene are LNHDA and SQIVND (reference sequence). The trim removed 5 bases at V and 1 base at J, leaving 5 bases unmatched. The CDR3 coding sequence is TGTGCCAGTAGTCTAAGGACAGGGGCGAACACTGAAGCTTTCTTT. The encoded protein is CASSLRTGANTEAFF.

The rearrangement uses TRBV18 and TRBJ2-1; D possibly corresponds to TRBD2 (5 bases). V lost 6 bases and J 0 bases, leaving 15 bases between the germline ends. The CDR3 has 16 residues. Germline-derived CDR1 and CDR2 are KGHSH and LQKENI. In DNA form, the CDR3 reads TGTGCCAGCTCTCCTTCGGGGTTTAGCTCCTACAATGAGCAGTTCTTC. Protein: CASSPSGFSSYNEQFF.

This chain links TRBV6-1 with TRBJ1-1; D unresolved. The ends were cut back, 0 bases at V and 5 bases at J, with 19 bases in the middle. The CDR3 consists of 17 residues. The germline CDR1 and CDR2 sequences are MNHNS and SASEGT. The CDR3 DNA follows: TGTGCCAGCAGTGAAGCTCTGAACACCAAGGGTATTACTGAAGCTTTCTTT. Residues: CASSEALNTKGITEAFF.

The V and J genes are TRBV3-1 (or the pseudogene TRBV3-2) and TRBJ2-3; TRBD2 might be the D (6 bases). This CDR3 has 15 amino acids. V was trimmed by 2 bases and J by 0 bases, leaving 9 bases between them. From germline, CDR1 is LGHDT and CDR2 YNNKEL (reference sequence). The CDR3 loop is CASSQTGTSTDTQYF. In nucleotides, the CDR3 is TGTGCCAGCAGCCAAACTGGGACTAGCACAGATACGCAGTATTTT.

The chain uses TRBV19 and TRBJ2-1; TRBD2 aligns across 8 bases. The germline V gene has CDR1 LNHDA and CDR2 SQIVND (reference sequence). V lost 5 bases to trimming and J lost 9 bases; unmatched junction nucleotides: 9. The CDR3 is 14 amino acids. CDR3 loop: CASSDQRGLGEQFF. As DNA, the CDR3 is TGTGCCAGTAGTGACCAGCGGGGGCTAGGTGAGCAGTTCTTC.

This clone came up once. The rearrangement uses TRBV13 and TRBJ1-4; tentatively, D is TRBD1 (6 bases). The germline V and J ends were trimmed by 2 bases and 5 bases, with 15 bases remaining between them. This CDR3 spans 16 amino acids. Germline V CDR1 and CDR2: PRHDT, FYEKMQ (reference sequence). CDR3 residues: CASSLHLQGRNEKLFF. The CDR3 bases are TGTGCCAGCAGCTTACATTTACAGGGAAGGAATGAAAAACTGTTTTTT.

The genes are TRBV5-4 and TRBJ1-3; tentative D call: TRBD1 (5 bases). The CDR3 covers 17 residues. V lost 2 bases to trimming and J lost 1 base, with 16 bases between them. Germline values: CDR1 SGHNT, CDR2 YYREEE (reference sequence). CDR3 nucleotides: TGTGCCAGCAGCTTTGAGGTTCGGGGGTCGTCTGGAAACACCATATATTTT. Its protein is CASSFEVRGSSGNTIYF.

The genes are TRBV27 and TRBJ1-2, with TRBD1 identical over 9 bases. Germline V gene data show CDR1 as MNHEY and CDR2 as SMNVEV (reference sequence). Trimming removed 3 bases from V and 6 bases from J; junction bases left unmatched: 2. The CDR3 is made up of 13 amino acids. CDR3 in DNA: TGTGCCAGCAGTTTCAGGACAGGGGATGGCTACACCTTC. Protein sequence: CASSFRTGDGYTF.

The V gene is TRBV16, the J gene TRBJ1-5; D remains unclear. Germline loops: CDR1 KGHSY, CDR2 FQNENV. The CDR3 has 14 residues. V was cut by 4 bases and J by 3 bases, with 10 bases left in between. DNA for the CDR3: TGTGCCAGCAGCCCCCGCAACAACAATCAGCCCCAGCATTTT. Protein: CASSPRNNNQPQHF.

The V and J genes are TRBV25-1 and TRBJ1-1, with a weak D call TRBD1 (5 bases). There are 14 residues in the CDR3. CDR1 is MGHDK, CDR2 SYGVNS, per germline. V was clipped by 1 base and J by 7 bases, with 13 bases between them. CDR3 DNA sequence: TGTGCCAGCAGTGAATGGGGCAGCCTATATGAAGCTTTCTTT. Translating gives CASSEWGSLYEAFF.

The rearrangement links TRBV4-1 to TRBJ1-6; D remains unclear. Looked up from germline, CDR1 is MGHRA and CDR2 is YSYEKL. The CDR3 loop spans 19 amino acids. Trimming removed 0 bases from V and 0 bases from J, with 15 bases in between. CDR3 amino acids: CASSQESPVGYSYNSPLHF. The CDR3, as DNA: TGCGCCAGCAGCCAAGAATCCCCGGTAGGATACTCCTATAATTCACCCCTCCACTTT.

V and J are TRBV29-1 and TRBJ1-1; D may be TRBD1 (5 bases). CDR3 length: 14 residues. V was cut by 3 bases and J by 0 bases, with 11 bases left in between. CDR1 and CDR2 (germline): SQVTM, ANQGSEA. In nucleotides, the CDR3 is TGCAGCGTTGACGAGGGGCCACTGAACACTGAAGCTTTCTTT. Translated, it gives CSVDEGPLNTEAFF.

The chain couples TRBV29-1 to TRBJ1-2; 8 positions match TRBD1. The CDR3 loop spans 13 amino acids. In germline, CDR1 is SQVTM, CDR2 ANQGSEA. The trim removed 3 bases at V and 1 base at J, leaving 1 base unmatched. In DNA, the CDR3 is TGCAGCGTTGACACAGGGGGTAACTATGGCTACACCTTC. It yields the protein CSVDTGGNYGYTF.

CDR3 sequence (DNA): TGTGCCAGCAGTTCCGGAACAGGGGGAAAAGAGACCCAGTACTTC. Amino acid sequence: CASSSGTGGKETQYF. The genes are TRBV6-5 and TRBJ2-5; 8 bases are a match to TRBD1. The germline CDR1 and CDR2 sequences are MNHEY and SVGAGI. V gave up 4 bases and J gave up 3 bases; unmatched junction bases: 7. The CDR3 loop spans 15 amino acids.

The rearrangement joins TRBV4-1 to TRBJ1-6, with a possible D match to TRBD1 (6 bases). This CDR3 has 17 residues. The germline V gene encodes CDR1 MGHRA and CDR2 YSYEKL. V was cut by 0 bases and J by 7 bases, with 16 bases left in between. The CDR3 nucleotides are TGCGCCAGCAGCCAAGATCGAACAGGGACCGAAAATTCACCCCTCCACTTT. Its protein is CASSQDRTGTENSPLHF.

This rearrangement joins TRBV28 to TRBJ1-1, with TRBD1 as a possible D gene (5 bases). Germline V lookup: CDR1 MDHEN, CDR2 SYDVKM. V lost 4 bases, J lost 5 bases, and 17 bases lay in between. This CDR3 has 15 amino acids. This CDR3 is CASSSVQGLTTEAFF. The CDR3, as DNA: TGTGCCAGCAGTTCGGTCCAGGGCTTAACGACTGAAGCTTTCTTT.

In DNA, the CDR3 is TGCGCCAACCAGGACAGGGGACTCTATGGCTACACCTTC. Translation gives CANQDRGLYGYTF. The chain carries TRBV23-1 and TRBJ1-2, with TRBD1 identical over 9 bases. TRBV23-1 qualifies as an ORF whose function is uncertain. Trimming at V came to 10 bases and at J to 4 bases, leaving 7 bases not matched to a gene. CDR3 size: 13 residues.

The chain employs TRBV30 and TRBJ2-6; D is tentatively TRBD1 or TRBD2 (5 bases each). The V gene's germline CDR1 is GTSNPN and CDR2 SVGIG (reference sequence). This CDR3 has 15 amino acids. V lost 0 bases to trimming and J lost 2 bases, with 8 bases between them. CDR3 DNA: TGTGCCTGGAGTGTTATGGGGGCTGGGGCCAACGTCCTGACTTTC. Translation gives CAWSVMGAGANVLTF.

The V gene is TRBV27, the J gene TRBJ1-6; perhaps TRBD1 as D (5 bases). Germline CDR1 and CDR2: MNHEY and SMNVEV (reference sequence). This CDR3 region has 14 residues. V lost 6 bases, J lost 5 bases, and 11 bases lay in between. In nucleotides, the CDR3 is TGTGCCAGCAGCGGGACTCCAGATAATTCACCCCTCCACTTT. It codes for CASSGTPDNSPLHF.